The rows below give T cell receptor beta chains drawn from one sample of a study of blood T cell repertoires in COVID-19. The repertoire was sequenced with immunoSEQ multiplex PCR; TCRdb's copy has only in-frame clones and lacks some. This sample has some 200,000 clones, with 85% to 90% found just once. The sample taken for sequencing was peripheral blood. The receptors here all came from a man at least 80 years old with acute or convalescent COVID-19. CDR3s include the opening cysteine and the closing phenylalanine or tryptophan. The order of the fields is clone size, V gene, J gene, D gene, CDR3 length, CDR3 DNA, CDR3 protein. D genes are given only for firm matches. For some rows the clone size is stated as once, few or many, or as a class when expanded; others skip it.

-	TRBV5-1	TRBJ2-3	TRBD1	12	TGCGCCAGCAGCACTGAACAGGGGAATGAGTATTTT	CASSTEQGNEYF
-	TRBV2	TRBJ1-6	-	13	TGTGCCAGCAGTGGACCTAGCAATTCACCCCTCCACTTT	CASSGPSNSPLHF
-	TRBV3-1/TRBV3-2	TRBJ2-3	TRBD2	13	TGTGCCAGCAGACAAGCGGGAGGTGATACGCAGTATTTT	CASRQAGGDTQYF
-	TRBV5-4	TRBJ2-6	-	15	TGTGCCAGCAGCCGACCCGGGGGAGATACGGGCGTCCTGACTTTC	CASSRPGGDTGVLTF
-	TRBV7-8	TRBJ1-3	TRBD1	17	TGTGCCAGCAGCCTCCAGACAGGGGTCAACTCTGGAAACACCATATATTTT	CASSLQTGVNSGNTIYF
-	TRBV18	TRBJ1-2	TRBD1	17	TGTGCCAGCTCACCTCAAGGCCGGGACAGCCGGAACTATGGCTACACCTTC	CASSPQGRDSRNYGYTF
once	TRBV19	TRBJ2-1	TRBD2	15	TGTGCCAGTACCCTAGCGGGGGGGACCTCTTATGAGCAGTTCTTC	CASTLAGGTSYEQFF
-	TRBV11-2	TRBJ2-1	-	15	TGTGCCAGCAGCCCAGAGGGCAAAGCCTACAATGAGCAGTTCTTC	CASSPEGKAYNEQFF
-	TRBV7-2	TRBJ2-7	TRBD1	14	TGTGCCAGCAGCTCGAGGACAGGGGGCTACGAGCAGTACTTC	CASSSRTGGYEQYF
-	TRBV7-8	TRBJ1-4	TRBD1	16	TGTGCCAGCAGCTTACAGGACAGGAGAGCAAATGAAAAACTGTTTTTT	CASSLQDRRANEKLFF
once	TRBV5-1	TRBJ2-3	-	13	TGCGCCAGCAGCTTGGGTGCGAGGGATACGCAGTATTTT	CASSLGARDTQYF
-	TRBV7-3	TRBJ2-1	TRBD2	17	TGTGCCAGCAGCCTCCAAGCGGGAGGGGGCCCCGACAATGAGCAGTTCTTC	CASSLQAGGGPDNEQFF
-	TRBV18	TRBJ2-3	-	16	TGTGCCAGCTCACCACGAAACGGTGCTAGCACAGATACGCAGTATTTT	CASSPRNGASTDTQYF
-	TRBV30	TRBJ2-2	TRBD1	15	TGTGCCTGGAGCAACACAGGGGGCTCGACCGGGGAGCTGTTTTTT	CAWSNTGGSTGELFF
-	TRBV28	TRBJ1-5	TRBD1	15	TGTGCCAGCAGGGGGGAAGGGGGCGGCAATCAGCCCCAGCATTTT	CASRGEGGGNQPQHF
few	TRBV12-5	TRBJ2-5	TRBD2	16	TGTGCTAGTGGTTTGGGCGGGACTAGCGATGGAGAGACCCAGTACTTC	CASGLGGTSDGETQYF
once	TRBV30	TRBJ2-3	TRBD2	13	TGTGCCTGGAGTGGGGAGGGGCCAGATACGCAGTATTTT	CAWSGEGPDTQYF
-	TRBV5-1	TRBJ2-5	TRBD1	15	TGCGCCAGCAGCTTGGAGGGACAGGGGAGGGAGACCCAGTACTTC	CASSLEGQGRETQYF
few	TRBV6-1	TRBJ2-2	TRBD2	16	TGTGCCAGCAGTGGGGGACTAGCGGAAGGTACCGGGGAGCTGTTTTTT	CASSGGLAEGTGELFF
-	TRBV2	TRBJ2-4	TRBD2	14	TGTGCCAGCAGGGGGACTAGCGGCGGAAACATTCAGTACTTC	CASRGTSGGNIQYF
-	TRBV7-3	TRBJ2-1	-	15	TGTGCCAGCAGCGTCGTTGGGGACTTACTCAATGAGCAGTTCTTC	CASSVVGDLLNEQFF
-	TRBV30	TRBJ2-7	-	13	TGTGCCTGGACTCACAGGGCTGGGTACGAGCAGTACTTC	CAWTHRAGYEQYF
-	TRBV28	TRBJ1-1	TRBD1	15	TGTGCCAGCAGTTTTGAACAGGGGGCCGGCACTGAAGCTTTCTTT	CASSFEQGAGTEAFF
-	TRBV7-6	TRBJ2-2	TRBD1	15	TGTGCCAGCAGCTTCAGGACAGGGAATACCGGGGAGCTGTTTTTT	CASSFRTGNTGELFF
once	TRBV13	TRBJ2-2	-	16	TGTGCCAGCAGCTTTTCGGGGGACGCGAACACCGGGGAGCTGTTTTTT	CASSFSGDANTGELFF
-	TRBV5-1	TRBJ1-2	-	13	TGCGCCAGCAGCTTAGCAGGGTTGAGTGGCTACACCTTC	CASSLAGLSGYTF
-	TRBV19	TRBJ1-5	-	15	TGTGCCAGTAGTATAGTTCCAGGCAGCAATCAGCCCCAGCATTTT	CASSIVPGSNQPQHF
-	TRBV30	TRBJ2-1	TRBD2	13	TGTGCCTACTCTAGCGGGAGTGGAAATGAGCAGTTCTTC	CAYSSGSGNEQFF
-	TRBV3-1/TRBV3-2	TRBJ1-5	TRBD1	15	TGTGCCAGCAGCCCCGGGACAGGGGCGCCTCAGCCCCAGCATTTT	CASSPGTGAPQPQHF
-	TRBV7-3	TRBJ2-1	TRBD2	16	TGTGCCAGCAGGTCGGGCGGGAGTGGTGCCTACAATGAGCAGTTCTTC	CASRSGGSGAYNEQFF
-	TRBV2	TRBJ2-3	-	13	TGTGCCAGCAGTAACCGGGAAACTGATACGCAGTATTTT	CASSNRETDTQYF
-	TRBV4-2	TRBJ2-1	TRBD2	16	TGTGCCAGCAGCCAAGAGAAAGCGGGAGGCAGTCATGAGCAGTTCTTC	CASSQEKAGGSHEQFF
-	TRBV6-2/TRBV6-3	TRBJ2-1	-	14	TGTGCCAGCAGCAACAGGGGGGGTTGGAATGAGCAGTTCTTC	CASSNRGGWNEQFF
-	TRBV19	TRBJ2-1	-	15	TGTGCCAGTAGTATATGGCGGGATGCCTACAATGAGCAGTTCTTC	CASSIWRDAYNEQFF
-	TRBV5-1	TRBJ1-2	-	14	TGCGCCAGCAGGGGACACCTACAGGACTATGGCTACACCTTC	CASRGHLQDYGYTF
-	TRBV28	TRBJ2-2	TRBD1	15	TGTGCCAGCAGTTTATCAGGGGGCAGAACCGGGGAGCTGTTTTTT	CASSLSGGRTGELFF
-	TRBV4-2	TRBJ2-5	TRBD2	22	TGTGCCAGCAGCCAAGATTGGGTGGGACTAGCGGGAGGTGGGGCCATGAGTGAGACCCAGTACTTC	CASSQDWVGLAGGGAMSETQYF
-	TRBV7-9	TRBJ2-1	TRBD2	15	TGTGCCAGCAGCCGTAAGCGGGAGGGCGGAAGTGAGCAGTTCTTC	CASSRKREGGSEQFF
-	TRBV7-9	TRBJ2-4	-	12	TGTGCCAGCAGCTCGACAGAAAACATTCAGTACTTC	CASSSTENIQYF
-	TRBV3-1/TRBV3-2	TRBJ2-1	TRBD1	17	TGTGCCAGCAGCCAAGTAGTGGGGGACAGGGGTAACAATGAGCAGTTCTTC	CASSQVVGDRGNNEQFF
-	TRBV7-9	TRBJ2-1	TRBD1	13	TGTGCCAGCTCGGACAGGGGTATTGATGAGCAGTTCTTC	CASSDRGIDEQFF
-	TRBV10-2	TRBJ2-3	-	15	TGCGCCAGCAGTGATTTGGGACAACCTACAGATACGCAGTATTTT	CASSDLGQPTDTQYF
-	TRBV9	TRBJ2-1	TRBD2	15	TGTGCCAGCAGGGCTGGACTAGCGGGAGACAATGAGCAGTTCTTC	CASRAGLAGDNEQFF
-	TRBV5-1	TRBJ2-1	TRBD1	15	TGCGCCAGCAGGACAGACAGGGGTTCCTACAATGAGCAGTTCTTC	CASRTDRGSYNEQFF
-	TRBV25-1	TRBJ1-2	-	16	TGTGCCAGCGCTGGGGGCGGGTCAGGGTTGGCCTATGGCTACACCTTC	CASAGGGSGLAYGYTF
-	TRBV4-2	TRBJ2-1	TRBD2	16	TGTGCCAGCAGCCAGAGGACTAGCGGGGCCTACAATGAGCAGTTCTTC	CASSQRTSGAYNEQFF
few	TRBV5-4	TRBJ2-1	TRBD2	16	TGTGCCAGCAGCCCCGGTCTTTCCGCGGGGGTGGATGAGCAGTTCTTC	CASSPGLSAGVDEQFF
-	TRBV7-2	TRBJ1-2	-	14	TGTGCCAGCAGCCGGGTAACAGGGAACTATGGCTACACCTTC	CASSRVTGNYGYTF
-	TRBV4-1	TRBJ2-1	TRBD1	17	TGCGCCAGCAGCCGGGAAATTTCCGGGACAGGGTCGAATGAGCAGTTCTTC	CASSREISGTGSNEQFF
-	TRBV28	TRBJ1-5	-	15	TGTGCCAGCAGTTTAGTTCAACAGAAGAATCAGCCCCAGCATTTT	CASSLVQQKNQPQHF
-	TRBV11-2	TRBJ1-4	-	15	TGTGCCAGCAGCCTCGGGGATCTCACTAATGAAAAACTGTTTTTT	CASSLGDLTNEKLFF
-	TRBV11-2	TRBJ1-4	-	17	TGTGCCAGCAGCCTTACCCCGAACAGTGCAACTAATGAAAAACTGTTTTTT	CASSLTPNSATNEKLFF
-	TRBV24-1	TRBJ2-5	TRBD1	15	TGTGCCACCAGTGATCCCAGGGGGCCTGGGGAGACCCAGTACTTC	CATSDPRGPGETQYF
-	TRBV5-1	TRBJ2-7	-	14	TGCGCCAGCAGCTTGGGGACAGTTGTCTACGAGCAGTACTTC	CASSLGTVVYEQYF
-	TRBV6-5	TRBJ1-1	TRBD1	15	TGTGCCAGCAAGATACAGGGGAGTGGAAGCACTGAAGCTTTCTTT	CASKIQGSGSTEAFF
-	TRBV18	TRBJ2-5	-	14	TGTGCCAGCTCACCTACGACACAGCAAGAGACCCAGTACTTC	CASSPTTQQETQYF